Listed here are 18 T cell receptor beta chains from one sample, sequenced in a study of shared clonotypes between healthy human individuals. Measured with immunoSEQ multiplex PCR; TCRdb has only the in-frame clones, and not every one. Here the sample spans roughly 2 million clones, 85% to 95% being singletons. Material for sequencing was naive CD4+ T cells sorted from blood. Regarding subset: CD45RA+ positively selected. The receptor source for this set is a young man in good health.

The rearrangement uses TRBV7-9 and TRBJ1-1; 7 bases match TRBD1. Germline CDR1 reads SEHNR; CDR2 reads FQNEAQ (reference sequence). The V gene end was trimmed by 5 bases and the J gene end by 4 bases; junction bases not matched to a gene: 10. There are 15 residues in the CDR3. The CDR3 bases are TGTGCCAGCAGCCCGACAGGGCAGGGGCTCACTGAAGCTTTCTTT. This codes for CASSPTGQGLTEAFF.

V and J are TRBV7-2 and TRBJ2-2; 8 bases are a match to TRBD2. The CDR3 totals 15 residues. Germline-derived CDR1 and CDR2 are SGHTA and FQGNSA. J was trimmed by 5 bases and V by 7 bases; bases with no gene match: 9. For the CDR3, the DNA is TGTGCCAGCAAAATTAGCGGGGTCAAAACCGGGGAGCTGTTTTTT. Amino acid sequence: CASKISGVKTGELFF.

Notes on this clone: Other nucleotide sequences from this sample produce the same CDR3. The J gene is TRBJ2-3, the V gene TRBV29-1; D is unclear. CDR1 is SQVTM, CDR2 ANQGSEA, per germline. Deletions cut 4 bases from V and 0 bases from J, with 8 bases between. The CDR3 has 13 residues. The CDR3 protein is CSVVTGSTDTQYF. For the CDR3, the DNA is TGCAGCGTTGTAACCGGGAGCACAGATACGCAGTATTTT.

This clone was seen a single time. V gene TRBV6-1 combines with J gene TRBJ1-5; no clear D gene. Germline-derived CDR1 and CDR2 are MNHNS and SASEGT. Trimming removed 1 base at V and 5 bases at J, with 9 bases between. The CDR3 sequence is 14 residues long. The CDR3 reads CASSEGSLYQPQHF. The CDR3, as DNA: TGTGCCAGCAGTGAAGGCAGTTTATATCAGCCCCAGCATTTT.

This clone was picked up one time. This chain connects TRBV2 to TRBJ2-7; the match to TRBD2 covers 13 bases. CDR1 is SNHLY, CDR2 FYNNEI, per germline. Trimming removed 5 bases from V and 7 bases from J; junction bases left unmatched: 14. CDR3 length equals 17 residues. CDR3 loop: CASSPRVTSGRLWEQYF. CDR3 nucleotide sequence: TGTGCCAGCAGTCCTAGGGTGACTAGCGGGAGGTTGTGGGAGCAGTACTTC.

This chain uses TRBV30 with TRBJ1-6; TRBD1 is a possible D gene (6 bases). Per the germline V gene, CDR1 is GTSNPN and CDR2 is SVGIG (reference sequence). The CDR3 sequence is 15 residues long. Trimming removed 3 bases at V and 3 bases at J, with 12 bases between. CDR3: CAWRTGIDYNSPLHF. CDR3 DNA: TGTGCCTGGAGGACAGGTATCGACTATAATTCACCCCTCCACTTT.

The genes are TRBV6-5 and TRBJ2-7, with D perhaps given as TRBD1 or TRBD2 (5 bases each). The CDR3 totals 16 residues. Germline CDR1 and CDR2: MNHEY and SVGAGI. With 0 bases removed from V and 0 bases from J, the gap between germline ends came to 12 bases. The CDR3 loop is CASSYSGALSSYEQYF. CDR3 coding DNA: TGTGCCAGCAGTTACTCCGGGGCCCTAAGCTCCTACGAGCAGTACTTC.

This clone showed up just once. The V call is TRBV2, the J call TRBJ1-2, with D perhaps TRBD1 (5 bases). The CDR3 totals 14 residues. CDR1 and CDR2 (germline): SNHLY, FYNNEI. The CDR3, as DNA: TGTGTCCGCAAATCGGGACCTACTAACTATGGCTACACCTTC. Amino acid sequence: CVRKSGPTNYGYTF.

J is TRBJ1-1 and V is TRBV30; 8 bases are a match to TRBD1. With V trimmed by 4 bases and J by 11 bases, 6 bases remained unmatched. The CDR3 has 11 amino acids. CDR1 GTSNPN and CDR2 SVGIG come from the germline V gene (reference sequence). For the CDR3, the DNA is TGTGCCTGGAATGACAGGGGCCGGGCTTTCTTT. It translates to CAWNDRGRAFF.

The rearrangement uses TRBV19 and TRBJ1-1; TRBD1 matches 10 bases. This CDR3 region has 15 residues. Trimming at V came to 4 bases and at J to 4 bases, leaving 6 bases not matched to a gene. The germline V gene has CDR1 LNHDA and CDR2 SQIVND (reference sequence). The CDR3 bases are TGTGCCAGTAGTAGCCGCCGGACAGGGGGCACTGAAGCTTTCTTT. Translation gives CASSSRRTGGTEAFF.

The gene calls are TRBV25-1 and TRBJ1-5; weak D call: TRBD1 (5 bases). Germline V gene data show CDR1 as MGHDK and CDR2 as SYGVNS. V dropped 3 bases and J dropped 1 base, with 10 bases sitting between them. This CDR3 has 15 residues. CDR3 amino acids: CASSEPGWSNQPQHF. CDR3 in DNA: TGTGCCAGCAGTGAGCCAGGGTGGAGCAATCAGCCCCAGCATTTT.

This clone was picked up one time. This sequence joins TRBV6-1 and TRBJ1-5, with 7 bases identical to TRBD1. V lost 3 bases to trimming and J lost 2 bases; unmatched junction nucleotides: 10. This CDR3 has 17 residues. Germline V gives CDR1 MNHNS, CDR2 SASEGT. CDR3 coding DNA: TGTGCCAGCAGTGACCTACAGGGGATATTAGGCAATCAGCCCCAGCATTTT. This translates into CASSDLQGILGNQPQHF.

The rearrangement joins TRBV29-1 to TRBJ1-4; D is undetermined. V lost 5 bases and J 4 bases, leaving 11 bases between the germline ends. Per the germline V gene, CDR1 is SQVTM and CDR2 is ANQGSEA. The CDR3 covers 13 residues. DNA of the CDR3: TGCAGCGTTCTATGGGATGATAATGAAAAACTGTTTTTT. Translating it yields CSVLWDDNEKLFF.

V usage is TRBV7-9 and J usage is TRBJ1-4, with 7 bases identical to TRBD1. This CDR3 region has 15 residues. Losses at the gene ends were 5 bases for V and 5 bases for J; bases not matched to a gene: 8. Germline CDR1 is SEHNR and CDR2 is FQNEAQ (reference sequence). In DNA, the CDR3 is TGTGCCAGCAGCCTAGAGACAGGGCGGAATGAAAAACTGTTTTTT. Amino acid sequence: CASSLETGRNEKLFF.

This chain connects TRBV6-6 to TRBJ1-5; no reliable D call. Trimming took off 6 bases at V and 2 bases at J, with 14 bases between the two ends. This CDR3 comprises 15 residues. The germline V gene has CDR1 MNHNY and CDR2 SVGAGI (reference sequence). The DNA for the CDR3 is TGTGCCAGCAGCCACCCCGCGTCGGGCAATCAGCCCCAGCATTTT. Protein sequence: CASSHPASGNQPQHF.

The chain has TRBV7-2 and TRBJ2-7, with 8 bases that match TRBD2. Germline V CDR1 and CDR2: SGHTA, FQGNSA. This CDR3 spans 15 amino acids. V was pared by 4 bases and J by 5 bases, with 10 bases of the junction left unmatched. Here the CDR3 reads CASSYTSGVSHEQYF. The DNA for the CDR3 is TGTGCCAGCAGCTATACTAGCGGAGTATCCCACGAGCAGTACTTC.

The gene calls are TRBV30 and TRBJ1-1; weak D call: TRBD1 (6 bases). The germline CDR1 and CDR2 sequences are GTSNPN and SVGIG (reference sequence). Trimming shortened V by 7 bases and J by 5 bases, and 14 bases separated the two germline ends. This CDR3 has 12 amino acids. The CDR3 reads CASHRERTEAFF. DNA of the CDR3: TGTGCCTCCCACAGGGAGAGGACTGAAGCTTTCTTT.

The chain couples TRBV27 to TRBJ1-4; 7 nucleotides align to TRBD1. There are 14 residues in the CDR3. CDR1 is MNHEY, CDR2 SMNVEV, per germline (reference sequence). The junction had 3 bases not matched to a gene; V was cut back by 6 bases and J by 2 bases. CDR3 DNA: TGTGCCAGCAGCCTGACAGGGACTAATGAAAAACTGTTTTTT. Amino acids: CASSLTGTNEKLFF.